This T cell receptor (beta chain) was profiled in a study of cytomegalovirus exposure and HLA in healthy donors. At the level of the study: Earlier results showed roughly 120 million unique TCR beta sequences derived from approximately 170 million T cells.

The study ran its PCR with 60 Vbeta and 13 Jbeta primers. Profiling relied on immunoSEQ multiplex PCR, and the TCRdb table lists in-frame clones only, not all of them. The sample shows 150,000 to 200,000 clones, roughly 80% of them seen only once. V lost 5 bases, J lost 1 base, and 1 base stayed unmatched. The length of the CDR3 is 14 residues. The V gene's germline CDR1 is SGHTA and CDR2 FQGNSA. The receptor was isolated from a female donor in good health and CMV-seronegative. V gene TRBV7-2 combines with J gene TRBJ2-2, with TRBD1 identical over 7 bases. The sequenced sample was PBMCs. The CDR3: CASSRTGNTGELFF. The DNA for the CDR3 is TGTGCCAGCAGCCGGACAGGGAACACCGGGGAGCTGTTTTTT.